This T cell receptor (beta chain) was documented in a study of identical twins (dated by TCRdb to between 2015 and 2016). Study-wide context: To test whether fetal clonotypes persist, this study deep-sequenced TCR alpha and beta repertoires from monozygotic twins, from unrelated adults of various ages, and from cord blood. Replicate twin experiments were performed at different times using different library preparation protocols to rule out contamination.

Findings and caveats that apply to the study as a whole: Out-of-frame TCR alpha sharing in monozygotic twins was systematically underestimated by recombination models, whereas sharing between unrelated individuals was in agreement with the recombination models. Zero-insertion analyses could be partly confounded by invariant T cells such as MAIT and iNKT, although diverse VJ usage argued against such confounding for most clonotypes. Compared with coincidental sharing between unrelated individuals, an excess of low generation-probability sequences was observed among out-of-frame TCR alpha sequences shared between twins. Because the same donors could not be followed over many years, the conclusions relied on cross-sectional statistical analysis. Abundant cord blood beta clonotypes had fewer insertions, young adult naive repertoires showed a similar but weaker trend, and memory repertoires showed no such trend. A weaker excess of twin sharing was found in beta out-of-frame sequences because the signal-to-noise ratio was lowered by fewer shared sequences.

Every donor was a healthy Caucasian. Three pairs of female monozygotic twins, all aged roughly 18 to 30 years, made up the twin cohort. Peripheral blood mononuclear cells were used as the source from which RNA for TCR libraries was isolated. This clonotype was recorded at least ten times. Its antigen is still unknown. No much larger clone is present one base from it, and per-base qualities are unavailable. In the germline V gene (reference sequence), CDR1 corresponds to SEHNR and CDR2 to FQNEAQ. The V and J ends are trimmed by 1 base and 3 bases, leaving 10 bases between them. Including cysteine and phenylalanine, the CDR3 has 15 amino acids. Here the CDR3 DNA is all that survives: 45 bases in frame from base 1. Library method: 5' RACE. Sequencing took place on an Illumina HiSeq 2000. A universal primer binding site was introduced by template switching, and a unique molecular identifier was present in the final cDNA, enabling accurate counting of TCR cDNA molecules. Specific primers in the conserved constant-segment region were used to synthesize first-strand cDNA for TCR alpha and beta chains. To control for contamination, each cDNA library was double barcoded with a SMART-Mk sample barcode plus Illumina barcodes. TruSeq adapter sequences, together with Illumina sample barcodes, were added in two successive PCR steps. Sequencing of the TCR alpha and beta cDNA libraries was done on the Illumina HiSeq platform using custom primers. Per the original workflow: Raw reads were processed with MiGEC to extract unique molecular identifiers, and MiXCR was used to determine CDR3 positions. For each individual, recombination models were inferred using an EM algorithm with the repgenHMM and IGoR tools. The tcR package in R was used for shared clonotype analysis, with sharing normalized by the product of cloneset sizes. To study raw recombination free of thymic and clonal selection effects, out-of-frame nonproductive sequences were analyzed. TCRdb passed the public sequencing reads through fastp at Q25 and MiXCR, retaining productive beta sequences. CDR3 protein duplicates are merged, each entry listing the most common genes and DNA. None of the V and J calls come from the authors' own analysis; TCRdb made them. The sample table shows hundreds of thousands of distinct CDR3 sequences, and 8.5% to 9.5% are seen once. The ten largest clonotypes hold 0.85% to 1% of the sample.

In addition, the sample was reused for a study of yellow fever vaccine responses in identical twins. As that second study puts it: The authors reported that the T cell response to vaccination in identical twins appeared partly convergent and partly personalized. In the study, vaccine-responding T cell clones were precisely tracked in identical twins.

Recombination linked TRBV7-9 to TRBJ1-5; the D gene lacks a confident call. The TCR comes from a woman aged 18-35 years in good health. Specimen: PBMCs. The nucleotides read TGTGCCAGCAGCTTAGATCCAAGCCCCAATCAGCCCCAGCATTTT. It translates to CASSLDPSPNQPQHF.